These T cell receptor beta chains were read from a single sample in a study of cytomegalovirus exposure and HLA in healthy donors. Libraries were prepared by immunoSEQ multiplex PCR; TCRdb keeps only in-frame clonotypes and omits some of them. The listing records 50,000 to 75,000 clones. Sequencing was carried out using PBMCs. Source of these receptors: a woman between 18 and 30 years old in good health and CMV-seronegative. Both conserved end residues are part of each CDR3. D genes are given only for firm matches.

v_call: TRBV1; j_call: TRBJ1-1; d_call: -; cdr3_nt: TGCACCAGCAGCCATGGTACATCGCAAGCGAACACTGAAGATTTCTTT; cdr3_aa: CTSSHGTSQANTEDFF
v_call: TRBV7-9; j_call: TRBJ2-7; d_call: -; cdr3_nt: TGTGCCAGCAGCTTAGGGAGCCAGCAGTACTTC; cdr3_aa: CASSLGSQQYF
v_call: TRBV29-1; j_call: TRBJ1-1; d_call: -; cdr3_nt: TGCAGCGTTGAGGCTCAGACAGACGCCACTGAAGCTTTCTTT; cdr3_aa: CSVEAQTDATEAFF
v_call: TRBV5-1; j_call: TRBJ2-6; d_call: -; cdr3_nt: TGCGCCAGCAGTACCGGGGCTGGGGCCAACGTCCTGACTTTC; cdr3_aa: CASSTGAGANVLTF
v_call: TRBV6-1; j_call: TRBJ1-1; d_call: -; cdr3_nt: TGTGCCAGCGGGTTACAGGGAGACACTGAAGCTTTCTTT; cdr3_aa: CASGLQGDTEAFF
v_call: TRBV5-1; j_call: TRBJ2-5; d_call: TRBD2; cdr3_nt: TGCGCCAGCAGCTTGGGACTAGCGGGAGGAACGGAAGAGACCCAGTACTTC; cdr3_aa: CASSLGLAGGTEETQYF
v_call: TRBV5-1; j_call: TRBJ2-7; d_call: TRBD1; cdr3_nt: TGCGCCAGCAGCTCGGAACAGGGGGGCAACCTCTACGAGCAGTACTTC; cdr3_aa: CASSSEQGGNLYEQYF
v_call: TRBV19; j_call: TRBJ2-7; d_call: TRBD1; cdr3_nt: TGTGCCAGTACGTTCAGGACAGGCGAAGCCTACGAGCAGTACTTC; cdr3_aa: CASTFRTGEAYEQYF
v_call: TRBV7-2; j_call: TRBJ1-4; d_call: -; cdr3_nt: TGTGCCAGCAGCGCAGACGGGAAACTTGCAACTAATGAAAAACTGTTTTTT; cdr3_aa: CASSADGKLATNEKLFF
v_call: TRBV19; j_call: TRBJ2-1; d_call: TRBD1; cdr3_nt: TGTGCCAGTATCGACAGGGGGCTACGAGATGAGCAGTTCTTC; cdr3_aa: CASIDRGLRDEQFF
v_call: TRBV6-5; j_call: TRBJ2-3; d_call: -; cdr3_nt: TGTGCCAGCAGGATAGACAGGAACACAGATACGCAGTATTTT; cdr3_aa: CASRIDRNTDTQYF
v_call: TRBV15; j_call: TRBJ1-1; d_call: TRBD1; cdr3_nt: TGTGCCACCAGCAGAGTGGACAGGGTGGGCACTGAAGCTTTCTTT; cdr3_aa: CATSRVDRVGTEAFF
v_call: TRBV7-9; j_call: TRBJ2-7; d_call: -; cdr3_nt: TGTGCCAGCAGCCCAGCGGGCGGGGTTGCCTACGAGCAGTACTTC; cdr3_aa: CASSPAGGVAYEQYF
v_call: TRBV7-9; j_call: TRBJ1-2; d_call: -; cdr3_nt: TGTGCCGGCCGTCGCCAGGGGAGTGATGGCTACACCTTC; cdr3_aa: CAGRRQGSDGYTF
v_call: TRBV18; j_call: TRBJ2-7; d_call: TRBD1; cdr3_nt: TGTGCCAGCTCACCACAGGGGGCATTGTTCGAGCAGTACTTC; cdr3_aa: CASSPQGALFEQYF
v_call: TRBV5-1; j_call: TRBJ1-2; d_call: -; cdr3_nt: TGCGCCAGCAGCGACGGAATGGGGCCACACCCCTATGGCTACACCTTC; cdr3_aa: CASSDGMGPHPYGYTF
v_call: TRBV18; j_call: TRBJ1-6; d_call: TRBD1; cdr3_nt: TGTGCCAGCTCGGACAGGGGGGGCTCCTATAATTCACCCCTCCACTTT; cdr3_aa: CASSDRGGSYNSPLHF
v_call: TRBV25-1; j_call: TRBJ2-7; d_call: -; cdr3_nt: TGTGCCAGCAGGGAGGGTAGCGGCCCCTACGAGCAGTACTTC; cdr3_aa: CASREGSGPYEQYF
v_call: TRBV9; j_call: TRBJ2-7; d_call: -; cdr3_nt: TGTGCCAGCAGCGTAGTGGCTAGCTCCAACGAGCAGTACTTC; cdr3_aa: CASSVVASSNEQYF
v_call: TRBV12-2; j_call: TRBJ2-3; d_call: -; cdr3_nt: TGTGCAAGTCGCTTGCTGTCAGAACTGAGCACAGATAAGCAGTATTTT; cdr3_aa: CASRLLSELSTDKQYF
v_call: TRBV27; j_call: TRBJ2-7; d_call: -; cdr3_nt: TGTGCCAGCAGCCCATACAGGTTAACTTACTACGAGCAGTACTTC; cdr3_aa: CASSPYRLTYYEQYF
v_call: TRBV9; j_call: TRBJ1-2; d_call: TRBD1; cdr3_nt: TGTGCCAGCAGCGCTGTCGGCCAGGGGGCCCCCTATGGCTACACCTTC; cdr3_aa: CASSAVGQGAPYGYTF
v_call: TRBV19; j_call: TRBJ1-2; d_call: -; cdr3_nt: TGTGCCAGTAGTTCTCGCGGGTATGGCTACACCTTC; cdr3_aa: CASSSRGYGYTF
v_call: TRBV5-1; j_call: TRBJ1-2; d_call: -; cdr3_nt: TGCGCCAGCAGCTTGGAGACGGACGGGAGGTGGGGCTACACCTTC; cdr3_aa: CASSLETDGRWGYTF
v_call: TRBV13; j_call: TRBJ2-2; d_call: -; cdr3_nt: TGTGCCAGCACCGGGGGACACACCGGGGAGCTGTTTTTT; cdr3_aa: CASTGGHTGELFF
v_call: TRBV5-4; j_call: TRBJ2-1; d_call: -; cdr3_nt: TGTGCCAGCAGCGGAACTAGCAGGCATGAGCAGTTCTTC; cdr3_aa: CASSGTSRHEQFF
v_call: TRBV28; j_call: TRBJ1-2; d_call: -; cdr3_nt: TGTGCCAGCAGTACTCCAGGGGCCTATGGCTACACCTTC; cdr3_aa: CASSTPGAYGYTF
v_call: TRBV28; j_call: TRBJ2-2; d_call: TRBD1; cdr3_nt: TGTGCCAGCAGTCCCGGACAGGCCGAGGAGCTGTTTTTT; cdr3_aa: CASSPGQAEELFF
v_call: TRBV6-6; j_call: TRBJ1-1; d_call: -; cdr3_nt: TGTGCCAGCAGAGCACAGGGAACTGAAGCTTTCTTT; cdr3_aa: CASRAQGTEAFF
v_call: TRBV2; j_call: TRBJ2-7; d_call: TRBD2; cdr3_nt: TGTGCCAGCAGCCTAGCGGGAGGGACCTACGAGCAGTACTTC; cdr3_aa: CASSLAGGTYEQYF
v_call: TRBV10-3; j_call: TRBJ1-6; d_call: -; cdr3_nt: TGTGCCATCCGGGGAGGTCAGAGCTCCTATAATTCACCCCTCCACTTT; cdr3_aa: CAIRGGQSSYNSPLHF
v_call: TRBV7-2; j_call: TRBJ2-1; d_call: -; cdr3_nt: TGTGCCAGCAGCCCAAACCGCCCCCTGGCGGGGGCTCACAATGAGCAGTTCTTC; cdr3_aa: CASSPNRPLAGAHNEQFF
v_call: TRBV5-1; j_call: TRBJ2-7; d_call: -; cdr3_nt: TGCGCCAGCAGCTTGAGGCCAGGCCCAACGACCTACGAGCAGTACTTC; cdr3_aa: CASSLRPGPTTYEQYF
v_call: TRBV18; j_call: TRBJ2-7; d_call: -; cdr3_nt: TGTGCCAGCTCCCCCCTGAACTCCGAGCAGTACTTC; cdr3_aa: CASSPLNSEQYF
v_call: TRBV18; j_call: TRBJ2-3; d_call: -; cdr3_nt: TGTGCCAGCTCACCGAGGACAGATACGCAGTATTTT; cdr3_aa: CASSPRTDTQYF
v_call: TRBV5-4; j_call: TRBJ1-2; d_call: -; cdr3_nt: TGTGCCAGCAGCTTTGGGTTACCAGGCATGGGTCCCTCTAAGGGCTACACCTTC; cdr3_aa: CASSFGLPGMGPSKGYTF
v_call: TRBV11-2; j_call: TRBJ1-2; d_call: TRBD1; cdr3_nt: TGTGCCAGCAGCCGGGACAGGCACTATGGCTACACCTTC; cdr3_aa: CASSRDRHYGYTF
v_call: TRBV1; j_call: TRBJ1-1; d_call: -; cdr3_nt: TGCACCAGCAGCCAAGATCCCATTCTAACGCGGGACCGACATGAAGCTTTCTTT; cdr3_aa: CTSSQDPILTRDRHEAFF
v_call: TRBV5-1; j_call: TRBJ2-3; d_call: -; cdr3_nt: TGCGCCAGCAGCTTGGGAGAGCGGCGAGCCGGAGATACGCAGTATTTT; cdr3_aa: CASSLGERRAGDTQYF
v_call: TRBV30; j_call: TRBJ2-7; d_call: -; cdr3_nt: TGTGCCTGCCAGAGGGGGGGTGCCAACGAGCAGTACTTC; cdr3_aa: CACQRGGANEQYF
v_call: TRBV20-1; j_call: TRBJ1-5; d_call: -; cdr3_nt: TGCAGTGCTAGCGGCAATCAGCCCCAGCATTTT; cdr3_aa: CSASGNQPQHF
v_call: TRBV28; j_call: TRBJ1-2; d_call: -; cdr3_nt: TGTGCCAGCAGTTCCTCCGCTGCGTTCCCCTATGGCTACACCTTC; cdr3_aa: CASSSSAAFPYGYTF